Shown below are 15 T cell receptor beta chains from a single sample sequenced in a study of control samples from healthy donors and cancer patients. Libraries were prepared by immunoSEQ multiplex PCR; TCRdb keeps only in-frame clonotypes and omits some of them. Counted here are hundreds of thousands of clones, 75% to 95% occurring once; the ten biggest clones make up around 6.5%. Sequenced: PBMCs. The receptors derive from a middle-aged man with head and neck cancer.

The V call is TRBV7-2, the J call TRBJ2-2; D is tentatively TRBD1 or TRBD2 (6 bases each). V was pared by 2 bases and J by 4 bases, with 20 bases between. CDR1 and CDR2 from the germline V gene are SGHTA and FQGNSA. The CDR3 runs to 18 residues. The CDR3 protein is CASSLRGGRRGPTGELFF. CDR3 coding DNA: TGTGCCAGCAGCTTAAGAGGAGGGCGCAGGGGACCCACCGGGGAGCTGTTTTTT.

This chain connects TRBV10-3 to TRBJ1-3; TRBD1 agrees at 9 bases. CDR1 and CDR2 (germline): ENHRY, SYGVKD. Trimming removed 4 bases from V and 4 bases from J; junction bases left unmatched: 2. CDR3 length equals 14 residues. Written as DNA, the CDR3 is TGTGCCATCAGTGGGACAGGGGAGGGAAACACCATATATTTT. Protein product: CAISGTGEGNTIYF.

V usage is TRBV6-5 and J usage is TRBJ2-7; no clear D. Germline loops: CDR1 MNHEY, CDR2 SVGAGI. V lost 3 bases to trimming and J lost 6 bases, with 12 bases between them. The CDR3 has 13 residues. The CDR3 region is CASSYGKNSEQYF. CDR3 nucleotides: TGTGCCAGCAGTTATGGGAAGAACTCCGAGCAGTACTTC.

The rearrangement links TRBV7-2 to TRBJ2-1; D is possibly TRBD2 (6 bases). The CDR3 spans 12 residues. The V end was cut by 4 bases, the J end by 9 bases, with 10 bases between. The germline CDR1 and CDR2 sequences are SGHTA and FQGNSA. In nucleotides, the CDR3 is TGTGCCAGCAGCTCAAGGGGAGGTGAGCAGTTCTTC. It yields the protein CASSSRGGEQFF. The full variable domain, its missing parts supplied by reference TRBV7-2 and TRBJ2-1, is GAGVSQSPSNKVTEKGKDVELRCDPISGHTALYWYRQSLGQGLEFLIYFQGNSAPDKSGLPSDRFSAERTGGSVSTLTIQRTQQEDSAVYLCASSSRGGEQFFGPGTRLTVL.

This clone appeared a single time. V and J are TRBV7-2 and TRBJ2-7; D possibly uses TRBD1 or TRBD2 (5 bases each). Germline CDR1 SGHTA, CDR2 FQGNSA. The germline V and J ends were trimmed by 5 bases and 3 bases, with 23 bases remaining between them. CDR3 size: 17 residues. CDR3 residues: CASSPGGGQAWIYEQYF. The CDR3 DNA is TGTGCCAGCAGCCCTGGTGGGGGTCAGGCCTGGATCTACGAGCAGTACTTC.

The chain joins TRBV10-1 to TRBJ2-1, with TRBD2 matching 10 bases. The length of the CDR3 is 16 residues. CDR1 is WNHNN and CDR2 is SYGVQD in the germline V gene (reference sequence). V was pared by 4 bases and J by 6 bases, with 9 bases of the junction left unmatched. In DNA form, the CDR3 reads TGCGCCAGCAGTGGGAAGCCGGGACTAGCGCGCAATGAGCAGTTCTTC. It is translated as CASSGKPGLARNEQFF.

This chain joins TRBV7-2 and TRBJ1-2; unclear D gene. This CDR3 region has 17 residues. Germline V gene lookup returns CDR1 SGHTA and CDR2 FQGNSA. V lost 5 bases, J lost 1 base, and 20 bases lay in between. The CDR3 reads CASSPTASPINNYGYTF. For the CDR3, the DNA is TGTGCCAGCAGCCCTACGGCCTCGCCGATAAATAACTATGGCTACACCTTC.

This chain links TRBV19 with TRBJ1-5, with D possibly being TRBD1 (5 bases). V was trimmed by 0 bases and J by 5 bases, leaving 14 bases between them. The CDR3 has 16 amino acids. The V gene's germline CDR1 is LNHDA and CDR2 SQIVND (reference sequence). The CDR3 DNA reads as TGTGCCAGTAGTATAGACAGGGTGATATTAGATCAGCCCCAGCATTTT. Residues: CASSIDRVILDQPQHF.

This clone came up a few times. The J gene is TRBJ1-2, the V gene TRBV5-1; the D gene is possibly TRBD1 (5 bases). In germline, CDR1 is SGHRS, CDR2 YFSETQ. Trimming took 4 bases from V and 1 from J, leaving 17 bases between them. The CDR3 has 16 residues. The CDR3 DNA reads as TGCGCCAGCAGCCTTGGTCCCCGACAGATTAACTATGGCTACACCTTC. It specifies CASSLGPRQINYGYTF.

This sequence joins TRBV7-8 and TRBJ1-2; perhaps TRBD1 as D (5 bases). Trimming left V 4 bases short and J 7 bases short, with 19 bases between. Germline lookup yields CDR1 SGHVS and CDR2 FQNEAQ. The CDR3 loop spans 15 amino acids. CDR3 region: CASSSRGAPQGGYTF. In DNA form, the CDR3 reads TGTGCCAGCAGCTCCCGTGGGGCACCTCAGGGTGGCTACACCTTC.

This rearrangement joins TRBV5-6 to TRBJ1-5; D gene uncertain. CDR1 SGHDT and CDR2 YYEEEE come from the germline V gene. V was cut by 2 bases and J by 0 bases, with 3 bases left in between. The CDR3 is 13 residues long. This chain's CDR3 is CASSLSSNQPQHF. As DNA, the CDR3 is TGTGCCAGCAGCTTATCTAGCAATCAGCCCCAGCATTTT.

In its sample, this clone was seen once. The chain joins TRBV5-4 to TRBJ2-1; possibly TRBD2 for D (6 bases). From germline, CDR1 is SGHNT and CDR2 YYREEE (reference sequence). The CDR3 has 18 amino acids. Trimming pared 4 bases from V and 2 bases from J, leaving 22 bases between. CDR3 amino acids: CASSVAPSFGGTYNEQFF. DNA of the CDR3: TGTGCCAGCAGCGTAGCCCCTTCTTTTGGCGGGACCTACAATGAGCAGTTCTTC.

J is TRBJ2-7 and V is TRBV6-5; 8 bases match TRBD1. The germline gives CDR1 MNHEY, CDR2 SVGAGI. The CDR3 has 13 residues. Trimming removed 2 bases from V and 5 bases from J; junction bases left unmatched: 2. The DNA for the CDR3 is TGTGCCAGCAGTTACGACAGGGGAAACGAGCAGTACTTC. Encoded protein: CASSYDRGNEQYF.

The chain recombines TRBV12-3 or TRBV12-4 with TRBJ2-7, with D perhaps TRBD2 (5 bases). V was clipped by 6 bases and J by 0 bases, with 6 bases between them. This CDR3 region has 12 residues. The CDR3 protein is CASRRDSYEQYF. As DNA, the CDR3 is TGTGCCAGCAGACGGGACTCCTACGAGCAGTACTTC.

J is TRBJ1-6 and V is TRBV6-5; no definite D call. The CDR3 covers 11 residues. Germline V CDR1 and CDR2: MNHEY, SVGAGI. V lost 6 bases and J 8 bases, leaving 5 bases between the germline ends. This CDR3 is CASSWDSPLHF. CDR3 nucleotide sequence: TGTGCCAGCAGCTGGGATTCACCCCTCCACTTT.